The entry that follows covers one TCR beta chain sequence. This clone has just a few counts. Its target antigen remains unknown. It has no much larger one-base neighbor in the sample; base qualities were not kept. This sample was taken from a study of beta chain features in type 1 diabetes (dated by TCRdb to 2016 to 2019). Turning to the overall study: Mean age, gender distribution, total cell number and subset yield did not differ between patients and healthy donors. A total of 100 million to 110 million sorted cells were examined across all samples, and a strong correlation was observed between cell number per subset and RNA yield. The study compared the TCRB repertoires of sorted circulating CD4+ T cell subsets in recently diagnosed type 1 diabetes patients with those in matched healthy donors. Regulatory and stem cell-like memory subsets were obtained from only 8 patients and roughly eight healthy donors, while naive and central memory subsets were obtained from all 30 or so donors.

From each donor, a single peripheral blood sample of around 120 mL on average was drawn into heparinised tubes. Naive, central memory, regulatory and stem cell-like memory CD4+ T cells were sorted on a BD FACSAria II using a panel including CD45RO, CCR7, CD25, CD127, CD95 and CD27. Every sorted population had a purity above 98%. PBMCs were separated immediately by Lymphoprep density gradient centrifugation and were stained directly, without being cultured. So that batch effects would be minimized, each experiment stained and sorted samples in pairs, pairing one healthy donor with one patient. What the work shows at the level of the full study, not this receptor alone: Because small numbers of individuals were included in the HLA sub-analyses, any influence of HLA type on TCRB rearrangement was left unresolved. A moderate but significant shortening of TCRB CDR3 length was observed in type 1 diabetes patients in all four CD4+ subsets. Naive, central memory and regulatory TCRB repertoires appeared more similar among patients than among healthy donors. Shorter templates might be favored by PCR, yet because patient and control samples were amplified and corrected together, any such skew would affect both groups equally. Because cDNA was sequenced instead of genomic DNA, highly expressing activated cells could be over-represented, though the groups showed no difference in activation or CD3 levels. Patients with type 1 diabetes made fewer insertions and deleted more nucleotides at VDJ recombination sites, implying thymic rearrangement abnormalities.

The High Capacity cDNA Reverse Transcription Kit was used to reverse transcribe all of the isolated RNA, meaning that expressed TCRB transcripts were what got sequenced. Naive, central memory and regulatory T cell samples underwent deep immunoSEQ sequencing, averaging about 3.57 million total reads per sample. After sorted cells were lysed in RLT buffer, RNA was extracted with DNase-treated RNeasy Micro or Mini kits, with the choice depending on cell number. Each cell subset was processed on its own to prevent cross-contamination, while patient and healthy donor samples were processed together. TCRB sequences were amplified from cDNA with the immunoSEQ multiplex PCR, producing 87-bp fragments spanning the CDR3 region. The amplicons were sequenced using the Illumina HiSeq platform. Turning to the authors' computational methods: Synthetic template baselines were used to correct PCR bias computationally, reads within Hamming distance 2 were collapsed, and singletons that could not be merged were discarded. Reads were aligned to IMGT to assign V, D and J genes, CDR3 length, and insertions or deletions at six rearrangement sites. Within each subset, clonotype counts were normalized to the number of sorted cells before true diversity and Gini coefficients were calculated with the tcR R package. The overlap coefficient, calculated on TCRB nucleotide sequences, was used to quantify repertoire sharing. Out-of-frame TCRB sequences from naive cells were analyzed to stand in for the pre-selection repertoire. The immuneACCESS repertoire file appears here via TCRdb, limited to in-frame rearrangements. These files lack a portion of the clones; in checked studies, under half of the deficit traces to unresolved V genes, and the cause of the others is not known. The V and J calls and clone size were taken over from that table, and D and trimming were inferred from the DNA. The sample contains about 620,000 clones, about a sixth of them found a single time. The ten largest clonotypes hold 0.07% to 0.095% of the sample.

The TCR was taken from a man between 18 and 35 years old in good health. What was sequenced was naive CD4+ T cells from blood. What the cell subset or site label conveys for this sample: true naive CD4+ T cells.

The nucleotide sequence reads as follows: TGCGCCAGCAGCTGGACAGGGGGGCCCTATGGCTACACCTTC. Its protein product is CASSWTGGPYGYTF. The V and J genes are TRBV5-1 and TRBJ1-2; TRBD1 agrees with 10 junctional bases. Measured from the cysteine to the phenylalanine, the CDR3 is 14 residues long. Just CDR3 DNA is preserved here, 42 bases in frame from base 1. From the germline V gene, CDR1 is SGHRS and CDR2 is YFSETQ. The germline V end is reduced by 3 bases and the J end by 4 bases; junction bases left unmatched: 3.